This TCR beta chain came from a study of T-cell memory formation after mild COVID-19. Study background: TCR clusters largely stayed donor specific. Study results and caveats: The CD4+ clones that contracted clustered mainly within CM and EM, and the CD8+ clones concentrated in EMRA.

There are 13 residues in the CDR3. Trimming took 3 bases from V and 1 from J, leaving 6 bases between them. Per germline, CDR1 SEHNR and CDR2 FQNEAQ (reference sequence). This clonotype was detected many times. As yet, its antigen is unknown. TCR alpha and TCR beta cDNA libraries carrying sample barcodes and UMIs came from 5'RACE with constant-segment primers. One entry per CDR3 protein results from TCRdb running MiXCR on the 5' RACE reads. This sample has approximately 190,000 distinct CDR3 sequences, with roughly 18% found just once. This TCR was sampled from an adult woman who had mild COVID-19 (a few samples of this study predate the infection). Cell type and time point are not known. Sequences were obtained from PBMCs or a T cell subset sorted from them (not recorded which). The genes are TRBV7-9 and TRBJ1-1; D not certain. The CDR3 spells CASSLSQNTEAFF. CDR3 bases: TGTGCCAGCAGCTTGTCCCAGAACACTGAAGCTTTCTTT.